This entry concerns a single T cell receptor beta chain. This record comes from a study of blood T cell dynamics during melanoma immunotherapy. Documented time point: week 3, after first cycle of checkpoint inhibitor. Assay used: immunoSEQ multiplex PCR; TCRdb lists only in-frame clones, some missing. Here the sample spans over 5,500 clones, around 84% being singletons. The V end was cut by 6 bases, the J end by 4 bases, with 22 bases between. The CDR3 runs to 16 residues. From germline, CDR1 is MRHNA and CDR2 SNTAGT. The sequenced sample was blood, obtained from a patient treated with checkpoint blockade. The sequence came from a human donor with melanoma. J is TRBJ2-7 and V is TRBV6-4; D possibly corresponds to TRBD1 (6 bases). CDR3 protein: CASSEEQGALDYEQYF. DNA for the CDR3: TGTGCCAGCAGCGAGGAACAGGGAGCTCTGGATTACGAGCAGTACTTC.